These 20 T cell receptor beta chains were all obtained from the same sample, sequenced in a study of blood T cell repertoires in COVID-19. The table came from immunoSEQ multiplex PCR; TCRdb's copy has only in-frame clones and leaves some out. The sample carries fewer than 200,000 clones, around 90% recorded once. What was sequenced was peripheral blood. Receptors were obtained from a man aged 40-49 years with active or convalescent COVID-19.

The chain recombines TRBV12-5 with TRBJ1-2; TRBD1 matches 8 bases. The CDR3 totals 14 residues. Germline values: CDR1 LGHNT, CDR2 FRNRAP. After removal of 7 bases from V and 4 bases from J, the junction contained 8 bases not matched to a gene. Written as DNA, the CDR3 is TGTGCTAGTGTCTCGGACAGGGATGGCTATGGCTACACCTTC. It translates to CASVSDRDGYGYTF.

The CDR3 spells CASSIPGQGGNQPQHF. The CDR3 region has the DNA TGTGCCAGTAGTATCCCCGGACAGGGAGGCAATCAGCCCCAGCATTTT. The chain combines TRBV19 with TRBJ1-5; TRBD1 matches 8 bases. This CDR3 region has 16 residues. CDR1 and CDR2 (germline): LNHDA, SQIVND (reference sequence). Trimming at V came to 3 bases and at J to 2 bases, leaving 6 bases not matched to a gene.

This rearrangement joins TRBV19 to TRBJ2-1; TRBD2 matches at 8 bases. Unmatched junction bases numbered 6, after V lost 5 bases and J lost 0 bases. Germline CDR1 reads LNHDA; CDR2 reads SQIVND (reference sequence). The CDR3 totals 16 residues. In DNA form, the CDR3 reads TGTGCCAGTAGTCCCCGGGGGGGGAGCTCCTACAATGAGCAGTTCTTC. Translation: CASSPRGGSSYNEQFF. Filled out from reference TRBV19 and TRBJ2-1, the complete variable domain reads DGGITQSPKYLFRKEGQNVTLSCEQNLNHDAMYWYRQDPGQGLRLIYYSQIVNDFQKGDIAEGYSVSREKKESFPLTVTSAQKNPTAFYLCASSPRGGSSYNEQFFGPGTRLTVL.

This clone was seen only a few times. This rearrangement joins TRBV7-2 to TRBJ2-7, with TRBD2 matching over 10 bases. V was clipped by 4 bases and J by 2 bases; unmatched bases: 5. The CDR3 runs to 15 residues. Germline V gene data show CDR1 as SGHTA and CDR2 as FQGNSA. In DNA, the CDR3 is TGTGCCAGCAGCTATAGCGGGGGGCTTACCTACGAGCAGTACTTC. It codes for CASSYSGGLTYEQYF.

This clone has a handful of counts. The chain combines TRBV11-2 with TRBJ1-2; 10 bases map to TRBD1. Germline CDR1 reads SGHAT; CDR2 reads FQNNGV. V was pared by 5 bases and J by 6 bases, with 3 bases of the junction left unmatched. CDR3 length: 13 residues. CDR3: CASSLDRGHGYTF. Written as DNA, the CDR3 is TGTGCCAGCAGCCTTGACAGGGGGCATGGCTACACCTTC.

The table lists this clone with a few counts. The chain recombines TRBV7-8 with TRBJ1-2, with D perhaps matching TRBD1 (5 bases). There are 15 residues in the CDR3. The V gene's germline CDR1 is SGHVS and CDR2 FQNEAQ. Trimming removed 5 bases at V and 1 base at J, with 14 bases between. CDR3 DNA sequence: TGTGCCAGCAGCATCACAGGCTTCGATAACTATGGCTACACCTTC. This gives the protein CASSITGFDNYGYTF.

This chain connects TRBV19 to TRBJ1-5; D is perhaps TRBD1 (5 bases). The CDR3 is 13 amino acids. The germline gives CDR1 LNHDA, CDR2 SQIVND (reference sequence). Trimming took off 5 bases at V and 6 bases at J, with 11 bases between the two ends. The CDR3 coding sequence is TGTGCCAGTAGTGTCAGGGCGACTCAGCCCCAGCATTTT. It translates to CASSVRATQPQHF. Together with reference TRBV19 and TRBJ1-5, the CDR3 gives the full variable domain: DGGITQSPKYLFRKEGQNVTLSCEQNLNHDAMYWYRQDPGQGLRLIYYSQIVNDFQKGDIAEGYSVSREKKESFPLTVTSAQKNPTAFYLCASSVRATQPQHFGDGTRLSIL.

The chain couples TRBV6-5 to TRBJ1-4; the match to TRBD1 covers 8 bases. Germline values: CDR1 MNHEY, CDR2 SVGAGI. This CDR3 has 12 amino acids. J lost 6 bases, V lost 8 bases, and 2 bases had no gene match. The chain's CDR3 is CASGTGYEKLFF. The CDR3 DNA sequence: TGTGCCAGCGGGACAGGCTATGAAAAACTGTTTTTT.

The chain combines TRBV10-2 with TRBJ2-2; the match to TRBD2 covers 15 bases. The CDR3 consists of 18 residues. Trimming removed 7 bases from V and 0 bases from J; junction bases left unmatched: 6. Germline V CDR1 and CDR2: WSHSY, SAAADI. The DNA of the CDR3 is TGCGCCAGCATCTCGGGACTAGCGGGGGGCACGAACACCGGGGAGCTGTTTTTT. Its protein product is CASISGLAGGTNTGELFF.

The V gene is TRBV9, the J gene TRBJ2-5; 10 positions agree with TRBD1. The junction had 0 bases not matched to a gene; V was cut back by 3 bases and J by 4 bases. This CDR3 is built from 13 residues. Germline V lookup: CDR1 SGDLS, CDR2 YYNGEE. CDR3 bases: TGTGCCAGCAGCGGGGACAGGGGAGAGACCCAGTACTTC. It translates to CASSGDRGETQYF. Full variable domain (remainder filled in from reference TRBV9 and TRBJ2-5): DSGVTQTPKHLITATGQRVTLRCSPRSGDLSVYWYQQSLDQGLQFLIQYYNGEERAKGNILERFSAQQFPDLHSELNLSSLELGDSALYFCASSGDRGETQYFGPGTRLLVL.

This chain connects TRBV6-4 to TRBJ2-2; 9 bases agree with TRBD1. CDR1 and CDR2 (germline): MRHNA, SNTAGT. This CDR3 has 16 amino acids. Trimming removed 2 bases from V and 1 base from J; junction bases left unmatched: 2. CDR3 bases: TGTGCCAGCAGTGACGGGGGACAGGGGAACACCGGGGAGCTGTTTTTT. Translated, it gives CASSDGGQGNTGELFF.

The genes are TRBV5-4 and TRBJ2-2; TRBD1 is a possible D gene (5 bases). Germline V gene data show CDR1 as SGHNT and CDR2 as YYREEE (reference sequence). CDR3 length: 15 amino acids. V was shortened by 4 bases and J by 2 bases, with 12 bases between the two germline ends. This CDR3 reads CASSPWQGNTGELFF. CDR3 DNA: TGTGCCAGCAGCCCGTGGCAGGGCAACACCGGGGAGCTGTTTTTT.

The chain couples TRBV6-5 to TRBJ1-6; 7 bases fit TRBD1. Germline CDR1 MNHEY, CDR2 SVGAGI. The CDR3 has 16 amino acids. J lost 6 bases, V lost 4 bases, and 9 bases had no gene match. Here the CDR3 reads CASSFGRGIINSPLHF. The CDR3 DNA is TGTGCCAGCAGTTTTGGCAGGGGGATTATTAATTCACCCCTCCACTTT.

This chain connects TRBV7-2 to TRBJ2-2, with TRBD2 matching over 10 bases. Trimming removed 1 base from V and 6 bases from J; junction bases left unmatched: 11. The CDR3 loop spans 18 amino acids. CDR1 and CDR2 from the germline V gene are SGHTA and FQGNSA. The CDR3 region is CASSLVASGGAFSGELFF. CDR3 nucleotide sequence: TGTGCCAGCAGCTTAGTCGCGAGCGGGGGGGCCTTCTCCGGGGAGCTGTTTTTT.

The chain links TRBV7-2 to TRBJ1-1; no clear D. Germline-derived CDR1 and CDR2 are SGHTA and FQGNSA. This CDR3 region has 14 residues. With 2 bases removed from V and 4 bases from J, the gap between germline ends came to 11 bases. The CDR3 sequence: CASSLQESGTEAFF. CDR3 nucleotide sequence: TGTGCCAGCAGCTTACAGGAAAGCGGCACTGAAGCTTTCTTT.

This chain joins TRBV4-2 and TRBJ1-2; TRBD1 aligns across 7 bases. V shed 0 bases and J 0 bases; nucleotides not matched to a gene: 13. The CDR3 consists of 19 residues. Germline CDR1 reads LGHNA; CDR2 reads YNFKEQ. In DNA, the CDR3 is TGTGCCAGCAGCCAAGATCGGCGGCAGGGGGTAGGGGCTAACTATGGCTACACCTTC. Protein: CASSQDRRQGVGANYGYTF.

J is TRBJ2-2 and V is TRBV9; tentative D call: TRBD1 (5 bases). Trimming took 4 bases from V and 5 from J, leaving 15 bases between them. CDR1 SGDLS and CDR2 YYNGEE come from the germline V gene. This CDR3 is built from 15 residues. The CDR3 sequence: CASSPSTGLTGELFF. The CDR3 nucleotides are TGTGCCAGCAGCCCGAGCACAGGATTAACCGGGGAGCTGTTTTTT. The variable domain in full, completed from reference TRBV9 and TRBJ2-2, reads DSGVTQTPKHLITATGQRVTLRCSPRSGDLSVYWYQQSLDQGLQFLIQYYNGEERAKGNILERFSAQQFPDLHSELNLSSLELGDSALYFCASSPSTGLTGELFFGEGSRLTVL.

This clone has a handful of counts. The V gene is TRBV4-1, the J gene TRBJ2-7; no definite D call. The V end was cut by 3 bases, the J end by 3 bases, with 9 bases between. Germline V CDR1 and CDR2: MGHRA, YSYEKL. CDR3 size: 13 residues. CDR3 loop: CASSHGTYYEQYF. DNA of the CDR3: TGCGCCAGCAGCCACGGTACCTACTACGAGCAGTACTTC.

The chain is built from TRBV7-2 and TRBJ2-7; 8 bases fit TRBD2. The germline V gene has CDR1 SGHTA and CDR2 FQGNSA. V was pared by 5 bases and J by 0 bases, with 6 bases of the junction left unmatched. The CDR3 totals 15 residues. The CDR3 spells CASSLLAGSSYEQYF. The CDR3 coding sequence is TGTGCCAGCAGCCTATTAGCGGGGAGCTCCTACGAGCAGTACTTC.

This clone was seen a single time. The V and J genes are TRBV2 and TRBJ1-6, with D unresolved. CDR1 SNHLY and CDR2 FYNNEI come from the germline V gene. This CDR3 comprises 12 residues. The V end was cut by 7 bases, the J end by 10 bases, with 11 bases between. In nucleotides, the CDR3 is TGTGCCAGCAATCAGGTTAGGTCACCCCTCCACTTT. This sequence encodes CASNQVRSPLHF.